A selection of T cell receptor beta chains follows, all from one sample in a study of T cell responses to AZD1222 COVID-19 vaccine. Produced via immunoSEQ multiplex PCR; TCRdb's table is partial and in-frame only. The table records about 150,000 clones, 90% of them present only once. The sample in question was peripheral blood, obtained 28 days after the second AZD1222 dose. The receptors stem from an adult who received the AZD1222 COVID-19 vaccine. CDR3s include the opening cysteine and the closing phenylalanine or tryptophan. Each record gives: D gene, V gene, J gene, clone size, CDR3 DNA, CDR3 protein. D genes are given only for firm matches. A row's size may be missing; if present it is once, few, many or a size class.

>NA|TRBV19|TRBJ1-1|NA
TGTGCCAGTACCCGAGACCTCCTGAACACTGAAGCTTTCTTT
CASTRDLLNTEAFF
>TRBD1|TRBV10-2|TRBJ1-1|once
TGCGCCAGCAGCGGACAGGGGGCAAAGAACACTGAAGCTTTCTTT
CASSGQGAKNTEAFF
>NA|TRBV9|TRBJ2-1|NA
TGTGCCAGCAGCGTAGTGACTATCGGGGAGCAGTTCTTC
CASSVVTIGEQFF
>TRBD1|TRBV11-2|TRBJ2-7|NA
TGTGCCAGCAGCTTAGATTGGACAGGGGGCGGGCACGAGCAGTACTTC
CASSLDWTGGGHEQYF
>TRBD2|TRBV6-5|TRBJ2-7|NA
TGTGCCAGCAAAAGGGAAGCGGGAGGCCCCTACGAGCAGTACTTC
CASKREAGGPYEQYF
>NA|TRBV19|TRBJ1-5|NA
TGTGCCAGTAGTATGAAGTCGCTTAGCAATCAGCCCCAGCATTTT
CASSMKSLSNQPQHF
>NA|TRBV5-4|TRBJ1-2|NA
TGTGCCAGCAGCCCGCCATTCGGAGACCGTTACCTTTATGGCTACACCTTC
CASSPPFGDRYLYGYTF
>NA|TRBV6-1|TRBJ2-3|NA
TGTGCCAGCAGTGAAGCAGGGGGTTCTAGCACAGATACGCAGTATTTT
CASSEAGGSSTDTQYF
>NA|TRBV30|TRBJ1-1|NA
TGTGCCTGGAGCGAACAGCAGAACACTGAAGCTTTCTTT
CAWSEQQNTEAFF
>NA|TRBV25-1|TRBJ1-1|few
TGTGCCAGCAGTGAAGGGAACATGAACACTGAAGCTTTCTTT
CASSEGNMNTEAFF
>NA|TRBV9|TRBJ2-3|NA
TGTGCCAGCAGCGCCAGACTAAACACAGATACGCAGTATTTT
CASSARLNTDTQYF
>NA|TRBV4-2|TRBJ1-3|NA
TGTGCCAGCAGCCCGGTTGACACGAGCTCTGGAAACACCATATATTTT
CASSPVDTSSGNTIYF
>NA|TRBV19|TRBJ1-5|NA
TGTGCCAGTCGGTATAGCAATCAGCCCCAGCATTTT
CASRYSNQPQHF
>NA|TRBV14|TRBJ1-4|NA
TGTGCCAGCAGCCTAATAAGGTCCGTCGGACTGTTTTTT
CASSLIRSVGLFF
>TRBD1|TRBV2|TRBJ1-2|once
TGTGCCAGCTCTGAGATACGGACAGGGCCCTATGGCTACACCTTC
CASSEIRTGPYGYTF
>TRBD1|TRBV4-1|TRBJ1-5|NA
TGCGCCAGCAGCCAATTCGGGGGACAGGGGAGGAATCAGCCCCAGCATTTT
CASSQFGGQGRNQPQHF
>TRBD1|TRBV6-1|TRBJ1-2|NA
TGTGCCAGCAGTGAGACAGGGGAATATGGCTACACCTTC
CASSETGEYGYTF
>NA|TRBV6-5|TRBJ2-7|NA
TGTGCCAGCAGACAATCCGGGACAACAACCTACGAGCAGTACTTC
CASRQSGTTTYEQYF
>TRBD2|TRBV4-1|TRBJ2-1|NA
TGCGCCAGCAGCCAAGTGTGGCTGCGGCAGCGGGAGGGTTATGAGCAGTTCTTC
CASSQVWLRQREGYEQFF
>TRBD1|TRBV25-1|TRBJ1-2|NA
TGTGCCAGCAGTGCTCGGGACAGAGGGTATGGCTACACCTTC
CASSARDRGYGYTF
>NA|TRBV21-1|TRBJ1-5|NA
TGTGCCAGCAGCAAAACTAACTACGATCAGCCCCAGCATTTT
CASSKTNYDQPQHF
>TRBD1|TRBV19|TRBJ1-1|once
TGTGCCAGTAGTTCCAACAGGGGAGGCACTGAAGCTTTCTTT
CASSSNRGGTEAFF
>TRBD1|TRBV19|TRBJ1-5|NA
TGTGCCAGTAGTCCTGTTTTAGGGACAGGCTTTTCCCAACTAAATCAGCCCCAGCATTTT
CASSPVLGTGFSQLNQPQHF
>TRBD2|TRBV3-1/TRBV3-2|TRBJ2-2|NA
TGTGCCAGCAGGACTAGCGGGAGCCTCGACGGGGAGCTGTTTTTT
CASRTSGSLDGELFF
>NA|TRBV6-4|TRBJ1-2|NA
TGTGCCAGCAGTGACAATAAAGGGGCTAACTATGGCTACACCTTC
CASSDNKGANYGYTF
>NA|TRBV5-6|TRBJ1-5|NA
TGTGCCAGCAGCTGGGGGAATCAGCCCCAGCATTTT
CASSWGNQPQHF
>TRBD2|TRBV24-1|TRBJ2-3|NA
TGTGCCACCAGGAGGACTAGCGCGAGCACAGATACGCAGTATTTT
CATRRTSASTDTQYF
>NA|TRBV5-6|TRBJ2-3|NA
TGTGCCAGCAGCTTCAAGATCTCTAGCACAGATACGCAGTATTTT
CASSFKISSTDTQYF
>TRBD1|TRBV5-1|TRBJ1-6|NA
TGCGCCAGCAGCTTTGGGACAGGGGACTCACCCCTCCACTTT
CASSFGTGDSPLHF
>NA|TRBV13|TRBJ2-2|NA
TGTGCCAGCAGCTTAGTCCCCGGGGAGCTGTTTTTT
CASSLVPGELFF
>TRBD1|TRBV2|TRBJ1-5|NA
TGTGCCAGCAGTGTAGTTGGGACAGGGGGGTATCAGCCCCAGCATTTT
CASSVVGTGGYQPQHF
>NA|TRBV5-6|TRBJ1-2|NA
TGTGCCAGCAGCTTGGCAGCAGGGTACGATGGCTACACCTTC
CASSLAAGYDGYTF
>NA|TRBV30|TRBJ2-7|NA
TGTGCCTGGAGTAAGATTCGTTACGAGCAGTACTTC
CAWSKIRYEQYF
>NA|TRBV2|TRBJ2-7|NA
TGTGCCAGCAGTGTTTTGCGGGGAGCTACGAAGCAGTACTTC
CASSVLRGATKQYF
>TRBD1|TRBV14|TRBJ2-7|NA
TGTGCCAGCAGCCCGCGGACAGGGAGCTACGAGCAGTACTTC
CASSPRTGSYEQYF
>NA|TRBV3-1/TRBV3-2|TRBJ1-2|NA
TGTGCCAGCAGCCAAAACAGGGCGCAGATTATGCGCTACACCTTC
CASSQNRAQIMRYTF
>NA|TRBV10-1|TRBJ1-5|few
TGCGCCAGCAGTGCCCAAAGGGGTCAGCCCCAGCATTTT
CASSAQRGQPQHF